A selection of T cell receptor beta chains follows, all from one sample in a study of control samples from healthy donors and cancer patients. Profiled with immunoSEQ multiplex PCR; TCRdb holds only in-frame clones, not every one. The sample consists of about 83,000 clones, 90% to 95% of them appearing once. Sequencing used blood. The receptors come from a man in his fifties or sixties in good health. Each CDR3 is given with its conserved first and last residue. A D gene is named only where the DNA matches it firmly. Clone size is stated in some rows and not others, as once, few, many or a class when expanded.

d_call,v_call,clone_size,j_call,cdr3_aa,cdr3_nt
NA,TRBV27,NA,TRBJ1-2,CASNEDGSNYGYTF,TGTGCCAGCAACGAGGACGGTTCTAACTATGGCTACACCTTC
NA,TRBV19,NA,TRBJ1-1,CASSAGQLVNTEAFF,TGTGCCAGTAGTGCCGGACAGCTTGTGAACACTGAAGCTTTCTTT
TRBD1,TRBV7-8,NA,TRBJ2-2,CASSLRDRATGELFF,TGTGCCAGCAGCCTACGGGACAGGGCCACCGGGGAGCTGTTTTTT
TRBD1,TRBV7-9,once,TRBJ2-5,CASSSRGLETQYF,TGTGCCAGCAGCTCAAGGGGGCTGGAGACCCAGTACTTC
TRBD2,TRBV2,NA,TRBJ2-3,CASSLAGPSTDTQYF,TGTGCCAGCAGTTTAGCGGGGCCGTCCACAGATACGCAGTATTTT
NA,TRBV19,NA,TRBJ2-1,CASSIGGGDEQFF,TGTGCCAGTAGTATAGGAGGGGGGGATGAGCAGTTCTTC
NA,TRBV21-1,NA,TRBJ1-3,CASYSTGTRLGNTIYF,TGTGCCAGCTACTCTACAGGTACCCGTCTTGGAAACACCATATATTTT
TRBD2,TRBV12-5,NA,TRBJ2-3,CASDPGTSGIIFVDTQYF,TGTGCTAGTGATCCGGGGACTAGCGGTATCATTTTTGTGGATACGCAGTATTTT
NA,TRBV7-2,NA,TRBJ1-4,CASSANEIGEKLFF,TGTGCCAGCAGCGCAAACGAAATCGGAGAGAAACTGTTTTTT
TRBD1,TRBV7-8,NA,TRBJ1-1,CASSPRQGEAFF,TGTGCCAGCAGCCCCCGACAGGGGGAAGCTTTCTTT
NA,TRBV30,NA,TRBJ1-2,CAWSVGWGSNYGYTF,TGTGCCTGGAGTGTAGGATGGGGTTCTAACTATGGCTACACCTTC
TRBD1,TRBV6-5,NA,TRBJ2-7,CASSFTGDYEQYF,TGTGCCAGCAGCTTTACAGGGGACTACGAGCAGTACTTC
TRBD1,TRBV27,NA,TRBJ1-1,CASSPGQGYTEAFF,TGTGCCAGCAGTCCGGGACAGGGGTACACTGAAGCTTTCTTT
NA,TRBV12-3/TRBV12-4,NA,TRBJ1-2,CASGWATGGYTF,TGTGCCAGCGGATGGGCTACGGGTGGCTACACCTTC
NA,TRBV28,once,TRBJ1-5,CASSSGGVHQPQHF,TGTGCCAGCAGTTCAGGAGGGGTGCATCAGCCCCAGCATTTT
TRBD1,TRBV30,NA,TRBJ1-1,CAWTGQGNTEAFF,TGTGCCTGGACTGGACAGGGAAACACTGAAGCTTTCTTT
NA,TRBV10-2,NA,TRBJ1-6,CASRGPLQDPLHF,TGCGCCAGCAGGGGACCCCTTCAGGACCCCCTCCACTTT
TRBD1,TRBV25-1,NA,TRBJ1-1,CASREPTKGDRGSEAFF,TGTGCCAGCAGGGAGCCTACCAAGGGGGACAGGGGATCTGAAGCTTTCTTT
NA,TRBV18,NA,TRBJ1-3,CASSPGRERDTIYF,TGTGCCAGCTCACCGGGTCGCGAGAGGGACACCATATATTTT
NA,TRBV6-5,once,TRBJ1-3,CASSYQRTSGNTIYF,TGTGCCAGCAGTTACCAGAGGACCTCTGGAAACACCATATATTTT
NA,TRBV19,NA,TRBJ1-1,CASSIGGRNTEAFF,TGTGCCAGTAGTATAGGGGGACGGAACACTGAAGCTTTCTTT
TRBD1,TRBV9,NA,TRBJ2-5,CASSVGTGGRETQYF,TGTGCCAGCAGCGTGGGGACAGGGGGCCGGGAGACCCAGTACTTC